The next 27 T cell receptor beta chains were all read from a single sample in a study of blood T cell repertoires in COVID-19. Profiled with immunoSEQ multiplex PCR; TCRdb holds only in-frame clones, not every one. The repertoire holds just under 350,000 clones, 75% to 90% seen once, with around 6% in the top ten. Material for sequencing was peripheral blood. All receptors come from a woman in her fifties or sixties with COVID-19, enrolled during active disease.

The chain carries TRBV5-1 and TRBJ1-2, with TRBD1 matching over 9 bases. Germline CDR1 reads SGHRS; CDR2 reads YFSETQ. This CDR3 is 14 amino acids long. V shed 5 bases and J 2 bases; nucleotides not matched to a gene: 4. Here the CDR3 DNA reads TGCGCCAGCAGGTATGACAGGGGGAACTATGGCTACACCTTC. This translates into CASRYDRGNYGYTF.

The chain joins TRBV19 to TRBJ1-4, with 7 nucleotides matching TRBD1. With 6 bases clipped from V and 4 bases from J, the junction kept 5 bases outside the gene matches. CDR3 length: 14 residues. CDR1 and CDR2 (germline): LNHDA, SQIVND (reference sequence). CDR3 DNA: TGTGCCAGTAGCATGACAGGGCTTAATGAAAAACTGTTTTTT. This translates into CASSMTGLNEKLFF. Full variable domain (missing parts from reference TRBV19 and TRBJ1-4): DGGITQSPKYLFRKEGQNVTLSCEQNLNHDAMYWYRQDPGQGLRLIYYSQIVNDFQKGDIAEGYSVSREKKESFPLTVTSAQKNPTAFYLCASSMTGLNEKLFFGSGTQLSVL.

As DNA, the CDR3 is TGTGCCAGCAGTCTTGGGACTAGCGGACACTTCACCTACGAGCAGTACTTC. It specifies CASSLGTSGHFTYEQYF. This sequence joins TRBV27 and TRBJ2-7; 11 bases agree with TRBD2. Germline loops: CDR1 MNHEY, CDR2 SMNVEV (reference sequence). The junction had 11 bases not matched to a gene; V was cut back by 5 bases and J by 2 bases. This CDR3 spans 17 amino acids.

The chain joins TRBV27 to TRBJ1-1, with D perhaps TRBD1 (6 bases). CDR1 and CDR2 (germline): MNHEY, SMNVEV (reference sequence). The CDR3 has 13 residues. Trimming shortened V by 7 bases and J by 0 bases, and 9 bases separated the two germline ends. CDR3 amino acids: CASTDRLNTEAFF. In DNA, the CDR3 is TGTGCCAGCACCGACAGGTTGAACACTGAAGCTTTCTTT.

The J gene is TRBJ1-1, the V gene TRBV7-9; no firm D call. The CDR3 loop spans 14 amino acids. V lost 3 bases, J lost 1 base, and 9 bases lay in between. CDR1 and CDR2 (germline): SEHNR, FQNEAQ (reference sequence). This CDR3 is CASSFGRGNTEAFF. The CDR3 nucleotides read TGTGCCAGCAGCTTTGGTCGGGGGAACACTGAAGCTTTCTTT.

The chain's CDR3 is CASSIIPGGEKLFF. The CDR3 DNA follows: TGTGCCAGTAGTATTATCCCCGGGGGTGAAAAACTGTTTTTT. V and J are TRBV19 and TRBJ1-4, with D perhaps matching TRBD1 (5 bases). The germline V gene encodes CDR1 LNHDA and CDR2 SQIVND (reference sequence). The CDR3 sequence is 14 residues long. With 3 bases removed from V and 7 bases from J, the gap between germline ends came to 12 bases.

The chain uses TRBV9 and TRBJ1-3, with D possibly being TRBD1 (6 bases). This CDR3 region has 16 residues. V was pared by 0 bases and J by 3 bases, with 13 bases between. The germline V gene has CDR1 SGDLS and CDR2 YYNGEE. This CDR3 reads CASSVGKGTHGNTIYF. DNA for the CDR3: TGTGCCAGCAGCGTAGGAAAGGGGACACATGGAAACACCATATATTTT.

This clone appeared a single time. This rearrangement joins TRBV5-1 to TRBJ2-5, with D maybe TRBD1 (6 bases). Trimming removed 5 bases at V and 5 bases at J, with 16 bases between. Germline V gene data show CDR1 as SGHRS and CDR2 as YFSETQ. The CDR3 sequence is 14 residues long. The CDR3 sequence: CASRSQGSVETQYF. CDR3 in DNA: TGCGCCAGCAGGTCTCAGGGGAGCGTGGAGACCCAGTACTTC.

The rearrangement links TRBV6-5 to TRBJ1-2, with D tentatively TRBD1 (5 bases). This CDR3 contains 14 residues. Trimming removed 0 bases from V and 8 bases from J, with 13 bases in between. The germline V gene has CDR1 MNHEY and CDR2 SVGAGI. The CDR3, as DNA: TGTGCCAGCAGTTACTCGAAACAGGCTATCGGCTACACCTTC. This gives the protein CASSYSKQAIGYTF.

The V gene is TRBV24-1, the J gene TRBJ2-3; D might be TRBD2 (5 bases). CDR1 and CDR2 (germline): KGHDR, SFDVKD. This CDR3 has 14 residues. V gave up 6 bases and J gave up 3 bases, with 12 bases separating them. The CDR3: CATSIGERTDTQYF. DNA of the CDR3: TGTGCCACCAGTATCGGGGAGAGGACAGATACGCAGTATTTT.

The chain employs TRBV5-1 and TRBJ1-1; no clear D. CDR1 is SGHRS, CDR2 YFSETQ, per germline. The V end lost 1 base, the J end lost 1 base, and 5 bases lay between the germline ends. The CDR3 consists of 13 residues. The CDR3 DNA reads as TGCGCCAGCAGCTTGTCCCAGAACACTGAAGCTTTCTTT. The encoded protein is CASSLSQNTEAFF. Full variable domain (rest looked up from reference TRBV5-1 and TRBJ1-1): KAGVTQTPRYLIKTRGQQVTLSCSPISGHRSVSWYQQTPGQGLQFLFEYFSETQRNKGNFPGRFSGRQFSNSRSEMNVSTLELGDSALYLCASSLSQNTEAFFGQGTRLTVV.

The chain has TRBV5-4 and TRBJ1-3; 7 bases map to TRBD1. Germline V gene sequence: CDR1 SGHNT, CDR2 YYREEE (reference sequence). The CDR3 contains 14 residues. V lost 5 bases and J lost 2; bases outside the gene matches: 4. In DNA, the CDR3 is TGTGCCAGCAGTCTCGACAGGGCTGGAAACACCATATATTTT. Translating gives CASSLDRAGNTIYF.

This clone was seen repeatedly, ten times or more. This chain links TRBV6-2 or TRBV6-3 with TRBJ1-5, with a weak D call TRBD1 (5 bases). The germline CDR1 and CDR2 sequences are MNHEY and SVGEGT. The CDR3 has 17 residues. V gave up 4 bases and J gave up 0 bases, with 16 bases separating them. CDR3: CASSSSGNPYSNQPQHF. DNA for the CDR3: TGTGCCAGCAGTTCATCAGGGAACCCTTATAGCAATCAGCCCCAGCATTTT.

DNA of the CDR3: TGTGCCAGCAGTCCAAAGGACAAACAGTACGAGCAGTACTTC. It yields the protein CASSPKDKQYEQYF. V gene TRBV28 combines with J gene TRBJ2-7; tentatively, D is TRBD1 (5 bases). The CDR3 totals 14 residues. CDR1 and CDR2 (germline): MDHEN, SYDVKM. Trimming removed 5 bases at V and 4 bases at J, with 15 bases between.

The J gene is TRBJ1-2, the V gene TRBV28; tentatively, D is TRBD1 (6 bases). Trimming pared 4 bases from V and 5 bases from J, leaving 11 bases between. Per germline, CDR1 MDHEN and CDR2 SYDVKM. This CDR3 has 13 amino acids. CDR3 DNA: TGTGCCAGCAGTTCCGGACAGCTTTATGGCTACACCTTC. Its protein product is CASSSGQLYGYTF.

The chain has TRBV4-1 and TRBJ2-7; TRBD1 is a possible D gene (5 bases). Germline CDR1 is MGHRA and CDR2 is YSYEKL. The ends were cut back, 0 bases at V and 0 bases at J, with 15 bases in the middle. The CDR3 length is 17 residues. The CDR3 region is CASSQDPPEQGSYEQYF. In DNA, the CDR3 is TGCGCCAGCAGCCAAGATCCCCCGGAGCAGGGCTCCTACGAGCAGTACTTC.

The V gene is TRBV11-2, the J gene TRBJ1-3, with TRBD1 matching 7 bases. CDR3 size: 14 residues. V lost 5 bases and J lost 8; bases outside the gene matches: 9. The germline gives CDR1 SGHAT, CDR2 FQNNGV. CDR3 coding DNA: TGTGCCAGCAGCAGAACAGGACAGGACGACACCATATATTTT. This gives the protein CASSRTGQDDTIYF.

The J gene is TRBJ2-1, the V gene TRBV4-2, with TRBD1 matching over 7 bases. V gave up 0 bases and J gave up 5 bases; unmatched junction bases: 4. The CDR3 has 15 residues. Germline CDR1 is LGHNA and CDR2 is YNFKEQ. CDR3 in amino acids: CASSQEDRSHNEQFF. CDR3 nucleotide sequence: TGTGCCAGCAGCCAAGAGGACAGGAGCCACAATGAGCAGTTCTTC.

V and J are TRBV11-3 and TRBJ2-7; D uncertain. The ends were cut back, 2 bases at V and 2 bases at J, with 10 bases in the middle. Germline-derived CDR1 and CDR2 are SGHNT and YENEEA. CDR3 length: 14 residues. The CDR3 DNA sequence: TGTGCCAGCAGCTTAAGAGCAGGCACCTACGAGCAGTACTTC. Its translation is CASSLRAGTYEQYF.

The rearrangement joins TRBV20-1 to TRBJ2-5; D not resolved. Germline lookup yields CDR1 DFQATT and CDR2 SNEGSKA (reference sequence). This CDR3 contains 10 residues. The V end lost 5 bases, the J end lost 4 bases, and 5 bases lay between the germline ends. CDR3 residues: CSARRETQYF. CDR3 DNA sequence: TGCAGTGCTCGTCGAGAGACCCAGTACTTC.

In DNA, the CDR3 is TGTGCCAGCAGCCAAGATCTGGCCGGAGACAGTAGCAATCAGCCCCAGCATTTT. This sequence encodes CASSQDLAGDSSNQPQHF. The gene calls are TRBV4-2 and TRBJ1-5; D may be TRBD1 (5 bases). This CDR3 has 18 amino acids. V was trimmed by 0 bases and J by 0 bases, leaving 15 bases between them. Per the germline V gene, CDR1 is LGHNA and CDR2 is YNFKEQ.

The rearrangement joins TRBV12-3 or TRBV12-4 to TRBJ2-5, with TRBD2 identical over 7 bases. J gave up 5 bases and V 5 bases, and 5 bases lay outside the gene matches. There are 13 residues in the CDR3. The CDR3 DNA reads TGTGCCAGCAGTGCCTTCGGGAGGGAGACCCAGTACTTC. This gives the protein CASSAFGRETQYF.

The rearrangement joins TRBV12-3 or TRBV12-4 to TRBJ1-2, with a weak D call TRBD1 (5 bases). With 5 bases removed from V and 8 bases from J, the gap between germline ends came to 12 bases. CDR3 length: 12 amino acids. The CDR3, as DNA: TGTGCCAGCAGTACCGCGAGACAGGGCTACACCTTC. Translation: CASSTARQGYTF.

J is TRBJ1-1 and V is TRBV7-2, with TRBD1 matching over 8 bases. V lost 6 bases to trimming and J lost 7 bases; unmatched junction nucleotides: 10. The CDR3 extends over 14 amino acids. Per the germline V gene, CDR1 is SGHTA and CDR2 is FQGNSA. For the CDR3, the DNA is TGTGCCAGCAGGACCTCAGGGGGCGCTTTTGAAGCTTTCTTT. It encodes CASRTSGGAFEAFF. Full variable domain (remainder filled in from reference TRBV7-2 and TRBJ1-1): GAGVSQSPSNKVTEKGKDVELRCDPISGHTALYWYRQSLGQGLEFLIYFQGNSAPDKSGLPSDRFSAERTGGSVSTLTIQRTQQEDSAVYLCASRTSGGAFEAFFGQGTRLTVV.

This chain connects TRBV7-2 to TRBJ1-3, with D maybe TRBD1 (6 bases). V lost 1 base to trimming and J lost 3 bases, with 13 bases between them. The CDR3 is made up of 16 amino acids. In germline, CDR1 is SGHTA, CDR2 FQGNSA. The CDR3 region has the DNA TGTGCCAGCAGCTTAGGGGGACACTTCTATGGAAACACCATATATTTT. It encodes CASSLGGHFYGNTIYF.

This chain uses TRBV6-6 with TRBJ2-1, with 15 bases matching TRBD2. This CDR3 comprises 20 residues. V gave up 5 bases and J gave up 7 bases; unmatched junction bases: 18. CDR1 and CDR2 from the germline V gene are MNHNY and SVGAGI (reference sequence). The CDR3 loop is CASSPWTSGRVLIGGNEQFF. CDR3 sequence (DNA): TGTGCCAGCAGTCCCTGGACTAGCGGGAGGGTCCTCATAGGGGGGAATGAGCAGTTCTTC.

This sequence joins TRBV6-1 and TRBJ2-1; 10 bases match TRBD2. CDR3 length equals 15 residues. The junction had 7 bases not matched to a gene; V was cut back by 1 base and J by 10 bases. The germline gives CDR1 MNHNS, CDR2 SASEGT. The CDR3 here is CASSEEASGSHEQFF. CDR3 DNA: TGTGCCAGCAGTGAAGAGGCTAGCGGGAGTCACGAGCAGTTCTTC.